The subject of this entry is one TCR beta chain. After removal of 6 bases from V and 9 bases from J, the junction contained 11 bases not matched to a gene. The germline V gene encodes CDR1 MDHEN and CDR2 SYDVKM. The CDR3 runs to 15 residues. The data belong to a study of blood T cell repertoires in COVID-19. Produced via immunoSEQ multiplex PCR; TCRdb's table is partial and in-frame only. The sample consists of approximately 120,000 clones, roughly 80% of them appearing once. Specimen: peripheral blood. The clonotype comes from a man aged 80 or over with COVID-19, enrolled during active disease. The chain couples TRBV28 to TRBJ1-6, with TRBD1 identical over 7 bases. The CDR3 DNA reads TGTGCCAGCAGCCCCACAGGGGTCGGAATTTCACCCCTCCACTTT. The encoded protein is CASSPTGVGISPLHF.